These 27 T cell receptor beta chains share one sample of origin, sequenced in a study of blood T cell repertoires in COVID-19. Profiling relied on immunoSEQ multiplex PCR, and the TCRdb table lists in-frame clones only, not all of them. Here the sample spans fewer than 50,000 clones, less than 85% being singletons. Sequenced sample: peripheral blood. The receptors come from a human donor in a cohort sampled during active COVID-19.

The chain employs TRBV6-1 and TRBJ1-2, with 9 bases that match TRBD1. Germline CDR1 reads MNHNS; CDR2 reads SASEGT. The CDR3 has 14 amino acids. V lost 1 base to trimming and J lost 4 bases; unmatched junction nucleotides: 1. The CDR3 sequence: CASSEGDRAYGYTF. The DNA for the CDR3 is TGTGCCAGCAGTGAAGGGGACAGGGCCTATGGCTACACCTTC.

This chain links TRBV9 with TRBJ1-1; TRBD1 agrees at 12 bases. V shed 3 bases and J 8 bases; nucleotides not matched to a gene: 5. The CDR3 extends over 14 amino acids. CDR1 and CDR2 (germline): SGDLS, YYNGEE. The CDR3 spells CASSARGQGAEAFF. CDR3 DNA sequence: TGTGCCAGCAGCGCCCGGGGACAGGGGGCGGAAGCTTTCTTT.

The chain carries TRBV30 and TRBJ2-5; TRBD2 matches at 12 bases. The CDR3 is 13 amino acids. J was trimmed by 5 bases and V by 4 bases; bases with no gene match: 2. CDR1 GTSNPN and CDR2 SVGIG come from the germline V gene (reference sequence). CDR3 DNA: TGTGCCTGGACTAGCGGGGGGGTCGAGACCCAGTACTTC. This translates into CAWTSGGVETQYF.

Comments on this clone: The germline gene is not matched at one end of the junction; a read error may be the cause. CDR3 sequence reads: CASRIGTEHYNEQFF. CDR3 nucleotides: TGTGCCAGTAGAATAGGGACAGAACATTACAATGAGCAGTTCTTC. This chain joins TRBV19 and TRBJ2-1, with TRBD1 identical over 7 bases. In germline, CDR1 is LNHDA, CDR2 SQIVND (reference sequence). This CDR3 is 15 amino acids long.

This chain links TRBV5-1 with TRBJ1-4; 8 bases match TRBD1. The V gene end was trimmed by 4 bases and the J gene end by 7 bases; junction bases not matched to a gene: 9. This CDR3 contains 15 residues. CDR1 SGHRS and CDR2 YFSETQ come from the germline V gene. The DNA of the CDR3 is TGCGCCAGCAGCCCGAGTGACAGGGGAGGTGAAAAACTGTTTTTT. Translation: CASSPSDRGGEKLFF.

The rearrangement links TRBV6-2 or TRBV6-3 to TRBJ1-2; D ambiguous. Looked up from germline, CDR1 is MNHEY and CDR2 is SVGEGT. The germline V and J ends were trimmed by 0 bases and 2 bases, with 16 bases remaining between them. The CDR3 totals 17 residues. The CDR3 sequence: CASSYSKTLPGNYGYTF. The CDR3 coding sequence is TGTGCCAGCAGTTACTCGAAGACGCTGCCGGGAAACTATGGCTACACCTTC.

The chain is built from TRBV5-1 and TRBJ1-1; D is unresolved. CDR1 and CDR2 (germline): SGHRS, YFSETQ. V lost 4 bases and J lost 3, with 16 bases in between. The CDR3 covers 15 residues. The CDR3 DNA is TGCGCCAGCAGCGTCTCACCCCTCTACGACACTGAAGCTTTCTTT. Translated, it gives CASSVSPLYDTEAFF.

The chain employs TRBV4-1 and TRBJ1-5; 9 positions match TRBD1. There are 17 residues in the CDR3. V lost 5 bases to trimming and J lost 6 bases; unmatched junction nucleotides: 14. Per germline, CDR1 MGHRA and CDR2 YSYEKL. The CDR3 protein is CASSIRRGTGRPQPQHF. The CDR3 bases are TGCGCCAGCAGCATCCGTCGGGGGACAGGGAGACCTCAGCCCCAGCATTTT.

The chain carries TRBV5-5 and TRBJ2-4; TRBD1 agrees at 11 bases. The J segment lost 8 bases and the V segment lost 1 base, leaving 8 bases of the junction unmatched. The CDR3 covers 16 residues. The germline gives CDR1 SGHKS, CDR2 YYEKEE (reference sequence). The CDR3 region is CASSLSPGQGGHIQYF. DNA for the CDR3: TGTGCCAGCAGCTTGTCCCCGGGACAGGGGGGACACATTCAGTACTTC. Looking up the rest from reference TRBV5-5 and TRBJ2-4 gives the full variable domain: DAGVTQSPTHLIKTRGQQVTLRCSPISGHKSVSWYQQVLGQGPQFIFQYYEKEERGRGNFPDRFSARQFPNYSSELNVNALLLGDSALYLCASSLSPGQGGHIQYFGAGTRLSVL.

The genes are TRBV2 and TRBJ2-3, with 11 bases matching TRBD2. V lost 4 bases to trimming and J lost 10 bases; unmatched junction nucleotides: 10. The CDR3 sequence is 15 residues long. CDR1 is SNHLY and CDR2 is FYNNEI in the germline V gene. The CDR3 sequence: CASSVGTSGPVAQYF. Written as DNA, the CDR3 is TGTGCCAGCAGTGTAGGGACTAGCGGCCCCGTTGCGCAGTATTTT.

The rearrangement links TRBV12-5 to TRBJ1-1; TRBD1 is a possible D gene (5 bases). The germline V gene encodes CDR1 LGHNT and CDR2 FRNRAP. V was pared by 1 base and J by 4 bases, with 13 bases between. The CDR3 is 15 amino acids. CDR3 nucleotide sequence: TGTGCTAGTGGTTTGGCTCTCGGGGGGGGCACTGAAGCTTTCTTT. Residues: CASGLALGGGTEAFF.

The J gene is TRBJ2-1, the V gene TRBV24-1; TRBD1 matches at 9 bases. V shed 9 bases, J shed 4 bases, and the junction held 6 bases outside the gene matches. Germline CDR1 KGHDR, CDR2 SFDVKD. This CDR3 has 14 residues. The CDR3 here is CATSGDRVYNEQFF. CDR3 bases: TGTGCCACCTCAGGGGACAGGGTTTACAATGAGCAGTTCTTC.

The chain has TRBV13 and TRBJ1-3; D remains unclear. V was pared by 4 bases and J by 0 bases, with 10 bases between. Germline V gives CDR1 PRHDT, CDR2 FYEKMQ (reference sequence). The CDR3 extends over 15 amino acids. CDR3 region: CASSSGYLSGNTIYF. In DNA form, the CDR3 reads TGTGCCAGCAGCTCCGGGTACCTCTCTGGAAACACCATATATTTT.

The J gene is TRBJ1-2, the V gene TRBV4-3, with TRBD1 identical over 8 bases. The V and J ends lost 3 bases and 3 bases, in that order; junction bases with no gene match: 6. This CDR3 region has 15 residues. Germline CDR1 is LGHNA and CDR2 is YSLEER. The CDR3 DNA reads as TGCGCCAGCAGCCATCGACAGGGGAGAGACTATGGCTACACCTTC. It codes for CASSHRQGRDYGYTF.

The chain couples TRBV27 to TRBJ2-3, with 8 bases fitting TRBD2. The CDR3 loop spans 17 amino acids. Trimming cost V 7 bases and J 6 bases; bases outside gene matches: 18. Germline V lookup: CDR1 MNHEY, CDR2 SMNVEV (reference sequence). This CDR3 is CASNGGRGALIRDTQYF. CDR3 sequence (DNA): TGTGCCAGCAATGGGGGGCGGGGGGCTTTAATCAGGGATACGCAGTATTTT.

The CDR3 loop reads CASSQGLRTNNYGYTF. The CDR3 DNA reads TGTGCCAGCAGCCAAGGGCTCAGGACAAATAACTATGGCTACACCTTC. The chain links TRBV3-1 (or the pseudogene TRBV3-2) to TRBJ1-2, with D perhaps matching TRBD1 (5 bases). Germline values: CDR1 LGHDT, CDR2 YNNKEL (reference sequence). The CDR3 is made up of 16 amino acids. The V end lost 1 base, the J end lost 1 base, and 13 bases lay between the germline ends.

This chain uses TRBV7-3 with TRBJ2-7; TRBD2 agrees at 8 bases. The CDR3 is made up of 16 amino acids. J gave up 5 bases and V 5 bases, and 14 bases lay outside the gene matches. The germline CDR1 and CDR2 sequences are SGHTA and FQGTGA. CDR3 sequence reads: CASSRTRGAGEDEQYF. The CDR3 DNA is TGTGCCAGCAGCCGGACGAGGGGAGCGGGGGAAGACGAGCAGTACTTC.

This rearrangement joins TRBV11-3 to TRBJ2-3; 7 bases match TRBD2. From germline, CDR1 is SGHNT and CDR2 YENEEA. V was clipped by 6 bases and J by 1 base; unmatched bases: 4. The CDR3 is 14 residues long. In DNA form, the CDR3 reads TGTGCCAGCAGTCTGAGCGGGGGCACAGATACGCAGTATTTT. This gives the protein CASSLSGGTDTQYF.

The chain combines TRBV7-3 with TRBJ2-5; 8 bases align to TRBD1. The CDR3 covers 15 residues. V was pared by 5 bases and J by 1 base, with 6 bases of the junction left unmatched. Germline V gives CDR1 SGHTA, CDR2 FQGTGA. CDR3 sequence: CASSATGTGQETQYF. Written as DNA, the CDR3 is TGTGCCAGCAGCGCAACCGGGACAGGCCAAGAGACCCAGTACTTC.

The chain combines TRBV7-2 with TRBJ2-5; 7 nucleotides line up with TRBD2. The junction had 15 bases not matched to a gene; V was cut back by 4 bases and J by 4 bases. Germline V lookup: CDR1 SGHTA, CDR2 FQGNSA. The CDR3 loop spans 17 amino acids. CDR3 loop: CASSSGTTIWGGETQYF. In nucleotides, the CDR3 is TGTGCCAGCAGCTCCGGGACGACCATATGGGGGGGAGAGACCCAGTACTTC.

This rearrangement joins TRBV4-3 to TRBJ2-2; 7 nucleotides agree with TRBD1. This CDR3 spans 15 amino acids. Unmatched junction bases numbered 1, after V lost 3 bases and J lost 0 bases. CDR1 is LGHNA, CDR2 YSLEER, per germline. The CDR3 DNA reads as TGCGCCAGCAGCCAGGGGACAGCGAACACCGGGGAGCTGTTTTTT. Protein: CASSQGTANTGELFF.

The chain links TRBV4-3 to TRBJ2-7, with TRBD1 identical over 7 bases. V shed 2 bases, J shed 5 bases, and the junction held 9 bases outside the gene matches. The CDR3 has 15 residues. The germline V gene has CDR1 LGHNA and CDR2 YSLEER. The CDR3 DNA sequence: TGCGCCAGCAGCCAACGTCCTCAGGGGGACCACGAGCAGTACTTC. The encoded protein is CASSQRPQGDHEQYF.

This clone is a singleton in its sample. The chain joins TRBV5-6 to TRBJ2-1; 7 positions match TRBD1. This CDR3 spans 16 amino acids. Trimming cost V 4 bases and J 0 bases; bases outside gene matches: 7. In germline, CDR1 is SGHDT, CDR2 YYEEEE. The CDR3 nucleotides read TGTGCCAGCAGCGTGGGACAGAGAGGCTCCTACAATGAGCAGTTCTTC. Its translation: CASSVGQRGSYNEQFF.

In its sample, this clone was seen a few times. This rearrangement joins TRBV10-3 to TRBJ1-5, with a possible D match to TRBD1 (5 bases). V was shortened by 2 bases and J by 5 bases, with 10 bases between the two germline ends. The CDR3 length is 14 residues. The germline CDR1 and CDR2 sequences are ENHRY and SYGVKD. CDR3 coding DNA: TGTGCCATCAGTGAGGGGGCAGGCCATCAGCCCCAGCATTTT. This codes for CAISEGAGHQPQHF.

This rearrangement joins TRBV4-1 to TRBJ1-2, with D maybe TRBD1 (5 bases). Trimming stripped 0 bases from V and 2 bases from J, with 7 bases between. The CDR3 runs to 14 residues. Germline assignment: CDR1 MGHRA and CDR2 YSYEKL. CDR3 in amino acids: CASSQDDSNYGYTF. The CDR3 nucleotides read TGCGCCAGCAGCCAAGATGACAGCAACTATGGCTACACCTTC.

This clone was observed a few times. In nucleotides, the CDR3 is TGTGCCAGCAGCTTAGGTCGGGGAGCTCGGGGTGGCTACACCTTC. This translates into CASSLGRGARGGYTF. The genes are TRBV7-3 and TRBJ1-2; D gene unclear. The CDR3 is 15 amino acids. The germline V and J ends were trimmed by 2 bases and 7 bases, with 17 bases remaining between them. Germline CDR1 SGHTA, CDR2 FQGTGA.

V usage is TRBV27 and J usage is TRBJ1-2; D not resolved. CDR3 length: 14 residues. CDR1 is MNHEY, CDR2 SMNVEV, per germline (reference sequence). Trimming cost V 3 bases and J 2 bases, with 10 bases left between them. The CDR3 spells CASSFLTTNYGYTF. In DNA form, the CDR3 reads TGTGCCAGCAGTTTTCTCACAACGAACTATGGCTACACCTTC.